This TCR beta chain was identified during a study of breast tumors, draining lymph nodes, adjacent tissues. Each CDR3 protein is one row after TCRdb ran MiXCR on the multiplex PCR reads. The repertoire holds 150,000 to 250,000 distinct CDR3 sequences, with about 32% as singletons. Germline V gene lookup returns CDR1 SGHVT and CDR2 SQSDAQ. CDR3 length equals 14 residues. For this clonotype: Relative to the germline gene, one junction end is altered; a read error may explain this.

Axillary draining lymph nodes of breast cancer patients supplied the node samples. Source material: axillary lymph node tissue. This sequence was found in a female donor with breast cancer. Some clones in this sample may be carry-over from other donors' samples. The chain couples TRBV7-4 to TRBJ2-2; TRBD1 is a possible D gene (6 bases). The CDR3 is CASSSGTRPGELLF. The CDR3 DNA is TGTGCCAGCAGCTCAGGGACACGGCCCGGGGAGCTGCTTTTT.